The sequence of this TCR beta chain was determined in a study of T cells in Graves' hyperthyroidism and ophthalmopathy. This CDR3 has 12 amino acids. The germline V gene has CDR1 SNHLY and CDR2 FYNNEI. V shed 6 bases and J shed 10 bases, with 10 bases lying between them. TCR beta CDR3 regions were amplified from RNA. Using the HTBI primer set, a first-round RT-PCR was run on the TCR CDR3. TCRdb analysed the multiplex PCR reads with MiXCR anew, one entry per CDR3 protein. The data show 560,000 or so distinct CDR3 sequences, 46% seen once. The sequence derives from a woman younger than 30 with Graves' hyperthyroidism. The sample taken for sequencing was peripheral blood or thyroid tissue (not recorded which). This chain joins TRBV2 and TRBJ1-6, with TRBD1 as a possible D gene (5 bases). Here the CDR3 DNA reads TGTGCCAGCAGGGGGACCTACTCACCCCTCCACTTT. The encoded protein is CASRGTYSPLHF.